This TCR beta chain derives from a study of cytomegalovirus exposure and HLA in healthy donors. Study findings and constraints: Solely CMV serostatus was available to characterize immune exposure. Among TCR beta chains of equal frequency, HLA-associated ones were more clonally expanded in a later analysis.

The CDR3 totals 16 residues. The V end lost 1 base, the J end lost 1 base, and 10 bases lay between the germline ends. Germline CDR1 reads SGHTA; CDR2 reads FQGTGA. Notes on this clone: Its antigen remains unidentified.

Researchers ran the PCR with 60 Vbeta and 13 Jbeta primers. Only in-frame clones appear in the TCRdb table, and some are missing; sequencing was by immunoSEQ multiplex PCR. The profile shows roughly 200,000 clones, around 88% of them singletons. This sequence originates from a woman aged 25 to 39 in good health and CMV-seronegative. Sequenced sample: PBMCs. This chain joins TRBV7-3 and TRBJ2-2; D may be TRBD1 (5 bases). The CDR3 protein is CASSLRGGRNTGELFF. The DNA for the CDR3 is TGTGCCAGCAGCTTAAGGGGCGGAAGGAACACCGGGGAGCTGTTTTTT. Supplemented by reference TRBV7-3 and TRBJ2-2, the full variable domain reads GAGVSQTPSNKVTEKGKYVELRCDPISGHTALYWYRQSLGQGPEFLIYFQGTGAADDSGLPNDRFFAVRPEGSVSTLKIQRTERGDSAVYLCASSLRGGRNTGELFFGEGSRLTVL.